The next 26 T cell receptor beta chains were all read from a single sample in a study of T cells in Graves' hyperthyroidism and ophthalmopathy. Template material for amplifying TCR beta CDR3 regions consisted of RNA transcripts. A set of HTBI primers served as the primers for a first-round RT-PCR of the TCR CDR3. TCRdb re-called the multiplex PCR reads with MiXCR, one entry per CDR3 protein. This sample has about 180,000 distinct CDR3 sequences, with 9.4% found just once. The sample taken for sequencing was blood. The source is a woman under 30 with Graves' hyperthyroidism that later progressed to Graves' ophthalmopathy.

At least ten counts were recorded for this clonotype. V and J are TRBV18 and TRBJ1-1; no reliable D call. The CDR3 contains 13 residues. Per the germline V gene, CDR1 is KGHSH and CDR2 is LQKENI. V lost 1 base to trimming and J lost 3 bases, with 6 bases between them. This CDR3 is CASSPQSDTEAFF. The CDR3 nucleotides are TGTGCCAGCTCACCACAGTCGGACACTGAAGCTTTCTTT.

This clonotype was observed at least ten times. The J gene is TRBJ2-2, the V gene TRBV20-1; maybe TRBD2 (7 bases). The V end was cut by 6 bases, the J end by 2 bases, with 13 bases between. Germline CDR1 and CDR2: DFQATT and SNEGSKA (reference sequence). The length of the CDR3 is 14 residues. CDR3 nucleotide sequence: TGCAGTGCGGGCCGGGGGGCAAACACCGGGGAGCTGTTTTTT. Its protein is CSAGRGANTGELFF.

This clonotype was found a few times. The chain carries TRBV19 and TRBJ2-3; 10 bases fit TRBD2. Germline V lookup: CDR1 LNHDA, CDR2 SQIVND (reference sequence). Trimming cost V 7 bases and J 2 bases; bases outside gene matches: 12. The CDR3 has 17 amino acids. This CDR3 reads CASKGLAGVMDTDTQYF. The DNA for the CDR3 is TGTGCCAGTAAGGGGCTAGCGGGAGTCATGGACACAGATACGCAGTATTTT.

This clonotype was seen many times. The genes are TRBV27 and TRBJ2-2; no clear D gene. Trimming took off 5 bases at V and 2 bases at J, with 3 bases between the two ends. Germline CDR1 MNHEY, CDR2 SMNVEV (reference sequence). The CDR3 has 12 amino acids. The CDR3 is CASSLNTGELFF. For the CDR3, the DNA is TGTGCCAGCAGTCTAAACACCGGGGAGCTGTTTTTT.

This clonotype was counted many times. This chain joins TRBV5-1 and TRBJ1-1, with a tentative D call TRBD1 (5 bases). V lost 2 bases to trimming and J lost 7 bases, with 15 bases between them. Per germline, CDR1 SGHRS and CDR2 YFSETQ. The CDR3 is 14 residues long. CDR3 DNA: TGCGCCAGCAGCTTAGCGGTATCTGGGGGTGAAGCTTTCTTT. This sequence encodes CASSLAVSGGEAFF.

This clonotype was picked up many times. The chain uses TRBV7-6 and TRBJ2-5; 7 bases line up with TRBD2. V was pared by 5 bases and J by 5 bases, with 8 bases of the junction left unmatched. Germline values: CDR1 SGHVS, CDR2 FNYEAQ. The CDR3 length is 14 residues. This CDR3 is CASSPTGGRETQYF. CDR3 bases: TGTGCCAGCAGCCCAACGGGGGGTAGGGAGACCCAGTACTTC. Together with reference TRBV7-6 and TRBJ2-5, the CDR3 gives the full variable domain: GAGVSQSPRYKVTKRGQDVALRCDPISGHVSLYWYRQALGQGPEFLTYFNYEAQQDKSGLPNDRFSAERPEGSISTLTIQRTEQRDSAMYRCASSPTGGRETQYFGPGTRLLVL.

Many counts were recorded for this clonotype. This CDR3 reads CASSFAGATEAFF. The CDR3 bases are TGTGCCAGCAGTTTTGCAGGGGCCACTGAAGCTTTCTTT. V is TRBV12-3 or TRBV12-4 and J is TRBJ1-1, with a possible D match to TRBD1 (6 bases). The CDR3 extends over 13 amino acids. The germline V and J ends were trimmed by 3 bases and 4 bases, with 9 bases remaining between them.

The chain is built from TRBV20-1 and TRBJ2-3, with TRBD2 matching 7 bases. Per the germline V gene, CDR1 is DFQATT and CDR2 is SNEGSKA (reference sequence). The CDR3 sequence is 13 residues long. The trim removed 4 bases at V and 5 bases at J, leaving 6 bases unmatched. The CDR3 coding sequence is TGCAGTGCTACTAGCGGCCGAGTAGATACGCAGTATTTT. As protein: CSATSGRVDTQYF.

This clonotype has a handful of counts. The gene calls are TRBV28 and TRBJ1-2; TRBD1 agrees at 8 bases. Trimming cost V 2 bases and J 0 bases; bases outside gene matches: 5. This CDR3 has 16 amino acids. Germline CDR1 MDHEN, CDR2 SYDVKM. The CDR3: CASSLIGQGPNYGYTF. The CDR3 region has the DNA TGTGCCAGCAGTTTAATCGGACAGGGACCTAACTATGGCTACACCTTC.

This clonotype was observed at least ten times. The chain couples TRBV6-1 to TRBJ1-6; tentatively, D is TRBD1 (5 bases). The CDR3 consists of 17 residues. Deletions cut 1 base from V and 1 base from J, with 11 bases between. The germline CDR1 and CDR2 sequences are MNHNS and SASEGT. The CDR3: CASSEEGLRSYNSPLHF. For the CDR3, the DNA is TGTGCCAGCAGTGAAGAGGGGCTTAGGTCCTATAATTCACCCCTCCACTTT.

There are many counts of this clonotype. The rearrangement uses TRBV11-3 and TRBJ2-3; D remains ambiguous. The V and J ends lost 5 bases and 0 bases respectively, with 9 bases between them. The CDR3 runs 14 residues. Germline lookup yields CDR1 SGHNT and CDR2 YENEEA. The CDR3 DNA follows: TGTGCCAGCAGCCCGGAACTGAGCACAGATACGCAGTATTTT. This gives the protein CASSPELSTDTQYF. Filled out from reference TRBV11-3 and TRBJ2-3, the complete variable domain reads EAGVVQSPRYKIIEKKQPVAFWCNPISGHNTLYWYLQNLGQGPELLIRYENEEAVDDSQLPKDRFSAERLKGVDSTLKIQPAELGDSAVYLCASSPELSTDTQYFGPGTRLTVL.

This clonotype appeared many times. The rearrangement links TRBV11-1 to TRBJ2-3; 9 bases agree with TRBD1. Germline V gene sequence: CDR1 SGHAT, CDR2 FQDESV (reference sequence). Trimming at V came to 3 bases and at J to 2 bases, leaving 12 bases not matched to a gene. CDR3 size: 18 residues. The DNA of the CDR3 is TGTGCCAGCAGCTTTTCAATTCTGGACAGGGGTTACACAGATACGCAGTATTTT. This sequence encodes CASSFSILDRGYTDTQYF.

This clonotype was detected many times. The chain employs TRBV7-9 and TRBJ1-1; the D gene is possibly TRBD1 (5 bases). V dropped 1 base and J dropped 11 bases, with 14 bases sitting between them. The length of the CDR3 is 13 residues. CDR1 and CDR2 from the germline V gene are SEHNR and FQNEAQ (reference sequence). This CDR3 reads CASSLDPSRGAFF. DNA of the CDR3: TGTGCCAGCAGCTTAGACCCTTCCCGGGGGGCTTTCTTT. The full variable domain, rest sourced from reference TRBV7-9 and TRBJ1-1, is DTGVSQNPRHKITKRGQNVTFRCDPISEHNRLYWYRQTLGQGPEFLTYFQNEAQLEKSRLLSDRFSAERPKGSFSTLEIQRTEQGDSAMYLCASSLDPSRGAFFGQGTRLTVV.

This clonotype showed up many times. The chain is built from TRBV2 and TRBJ2-3, with TRBD2 matching over 9 bases. With 1 base clipped from V and 0 bases from J, the junction kept 5 bases outside the gene matches. The germline V gene encodes CDR1 SNHLY and CDR2 FYNNEI. The CDR3 length is 17 residues. Here the CDR3 reads CASSEGVLAGSTDTQYF. For the CDR3, the DNA is TGTGCCAGCAGTGAAGGGGTTCTAGCGGGAAGCACAGATACGCAGTATTTT.

This clonotype was observed at least ten times. This chain connects TRBV29-1 to TRBJ1-3; D might be TRBD1 (5 bases). The CDR3 is made up of 14 amino acids. Between the trimmed V and J ends, which lost 6 bases and 0 bases, there was a span of 12 bases. From germline, CDR1 is SQVTM and CDR2 ANQGSEA. The CDR3 reads CSVQEINSGNTIYF. CDR3 in DNA: TGCAGCGTACAGGAAATTAACTCTGGAAACACCATATATTTT.

Ten or more counts support this clonotype. J is TRBJ2-2 and V is TRBV20-1, with 8 bases aligning to TRBD2. Germline V gene lookup returns CDR1 DFQATT and CDR2 SNEGSKA (reference sequence). The CDR3 consists of 13 residues. The ends lost 6 bases at V and 6 bases at J; junction bases unmatched: 6. CDR3: CSARTSNSGELFF. The CDR3 DNA follows: TGCAGTGCGCGGACTAGCAACTCCGGGGAGCTGTTTTTT.

This clonotype was seen at least ten times. The chain combines TRBV2 with TRBJ1-1, with D maybe TRBD1 (5 bases). Trimming stripped 7 bases from V and 6 bases from J, with 9 bases between. Germline CDR1 reads SNHLY; CDR2 reads FYNNEI. The CDR3 is made up of 11 amino acids. CDR3 DNA: TGTGCCAGCAACGGGGACTCTGAAGCTTTCTTT. As protein: CASNGDSEAFF.

The chain recombines TRBV18 with TRBJ2-1; 9 positions match TRBD2. The junction had 12 bases not matched to a gene; V was cut back by 3 bases and J by 3 bases. The CDR3 totals 18 residues. Looked up from germline, CDR1 is KGHSH and CDR2 is LQKENI. CDR3 coding DNA: TGTGCCAGCTCACCTTTGAGTGGGGGAGCGGGAGGCTACAATGAGCAGTTCTTC. This gives the protein CASSPLSGGAGGYNEQFF.

This clonotype was seen only a few times. The junction and the germline gene differ at one end; a read error may be behind it. This sequence joins TRBV29-1 and TRBJ1-3; D might be TRBD1 (5 bases). Germline lookup yields CDR1 SQVTM and CDR2 ANQGSEA. This CDR3 spans 14 amino acids. The CDR3 loop reads CSVTQGVSGNTVYF. The CDR3 region has the DNA TGCAGCGTGACCCAGGGAGTCTCTGGAAACACCGTATATTTT.

This clonotype was seen ten or more times. This chain uses TRBV12-3 or TRBV12-4 with TRBJ1-1; tentatively, D is TRBD1 (5 bases). This CDR3 is 11 amino acids long. V was trimmed by 7 bases and J by 4 bases, leaving 7 bases between them. CDR3: CASTGTTEAFF. CDR3 nucleotide sequence: TGTGCCAGCACAGGGACCACTGAAGCTTTCTTT.

This clonotype was detected ten times or more. The chain links TRBV19 to TRBJ2-1, with 9 positions matching TRBD2. Unmatched junction bases numbered 3, after V lost 3 bases and J lost 6 bases. Per germline, CDR1 LNHDA and CDR2 SQIVND (reference sequence). The CDR3 is 14 amino acids. Here the CDR3 reads CASSILAGTNEQFF. CDR3 in DNA: TGTGCCAGTAGTATTCTAGCGGGAACCAATGAGCAGTTCTTC.

The table lists this clonotype with a few counts. The CDR3 spells CASSPHRGYNQPQHF. CDR3 bases: TGTGCCAGCAGCCCGCACAGGGGCTACAATCAGCCCCAGCATTTT. The rearrangement joins TRBV5-8 to TRBJ1-5, with 7 bases that match TRBD1. CDR1 and CDR2 from the germline V gene are SGHTS and YDEGEE. The CDR3 loop spans 15 amino acids. J lost 3 bases, V lost 4 bases, and 7 bases had no gene match.

This clonotype was picked up many times. V is TRBV2 and J is TRBJ1-2; the D gene is possibly TRBD1 (5 bases). Trimming took off 7 bases at V and 1 base at J, with 16 bases between the two ends. Germline CDR1 reads SNHLY; CDR2 reads FYNNEI. This CDR3 has 15 amino acids. CDR3: CASKGSWAGNYGYTF. For the CDR3, the DNA is TGTGCCAGCAAGGGGAGTTGGGCGGGTAACTATGGCTACACCTTC. The full variable domain, rest sourced from reference TRBV2 and TRBJ1-2, is EPEVTQTPSHQVTQMGQEVILRCVPISNHLYFYWYRQILGQKVEFLVSFYNNEISEKSEIFDDQFSVERPDGSNFTLKIRSTKLEDSAMYFCASKGSWAGNYGYTFGSGTRLTVV.

In this sample, this clonotype turned up many times. The chain couples TRBV6-1 to TRBJ2-7, with D unclear. This CDR3 has 12 amino acids. Trimming shortened V by 5 bases and J by 3 bases, and 8 bases separated the two germline ends. Germline V lookup: CDR1 MNHNS, CDR2 SASEGT. CDR3 residues: CASSLNDYEQYF. The DNA of the CDR3 is TGTGCCAGCAGTTTAAACGACTACGAGCAGTACTTC.

This clonotype was counted between two and nine times. The chain has TRBV6-2 or TRBV6-3 and TRBJ2-3; 7 bases line up with TRBD1. V was pared by 6 bases and J by 0 bases, with 6 bases of the junction left unmatched. The length of the CDR3 is 15 residues. Germline CDR1 and CDR2: MNHEY and SVGEGT. CDR3 DNA: TGTGCCAGCAGATTCCTACAGGGGAGCACAGATACGCAGTATTTT. This codes for CASRFLQGSTDTQYF.

This clonotype was counted at least ten times. The chain recombines TRBV6-2 or TRBV6-3 with TRBJ2-2; 10 bases are a match to TRBD2. The length of the CDR3 is 15 residues. Trimming at V came to 5 bases and at J to 1 base, leaving 1 base not matched to a gene. Germline V gene sequence: CDR1 MNHEY, CDR2 SVGEGT. The CDR3: CASSLAGENTGELFF. In nucleotides, the CDR3 is TGTGCCAGCAGTCTAGCGGGGGAGAACACCGGGGAGCTGTTTTTT.